Listed below are T cell receptor beta chains from one sample, sequenced in a study of tumor-infiltrating lymphocytes in primary liver carcinoma. From the multiplex PCR reads, TCRdb called clonotypes with MiXCR, one entry per CDR3 protein. Of 310,000 or so distinct CDR3 sequences listed, around 60% are singletons. The sequenced material came from peripheral blood. These receptor sequences come from a man aged 35 to 55 with primary liver carcinoma and hepatitis B virus infection. The CDR3 runs from the conserved cysteine through the conserved F or W. D genes are given only for firm matches. The size field is filled for only some rows; it gives once, few, many or a size class.

V	size	D	J	DNA	CDR3
TRBV28	few	TRBD1	TRBJ2-7	TGTGCCAGCCAGGACAGGGGCATCCACGAGCAGTACTTC	CASQDRGIHEQYF
TRBV6-1	NA	NA	TRBJ2-7	TGTGCCAGCAGTGAAATCGACAGTGGTCCCTACGAGCAGTACTTC	CASSEIDSGPYEQYF
TRBV6-6	NA	TRBD2	TRBJ2-5	TGTGCCAGCAACGCCGGGACTAGCGGGATTGAGACCCAGTACTTC	CASNAGTSGIETQYF
TRBV12-3/TRBV12-4	few	NA	TRBJ1-5	TGTGCCAGCAAGGGGTCCCAATCAGCAACCCAGCATTTT	CASKGSQSATQHF
TRBV28	few	TRBD2	TRBJ2-5	TGTGCCTTAGGTCGGGGGGTACGAGAGACCCAGTACTTC	CALGRGVRETQYF
TRBV11-2	once	TRBD1	TRBJ1-5	TGTGCCAGCAGCCAGGGGGGGAGTAGCGGGAGGGCCGATGATACGCAGCATTTT	CASSQGGSSGRADDTQHF
TRBV5-5	few	TRBD2	TRBJ2-2	TGTGCCAGCAGCTGGATAGCGGGCGCGAACACCGGGGAGCTGTTTTTT	CASSWIAGANTGELFF
TRBV4-3	NA	NA	TRBJ1-1	TGCGTCAGCAGCCAAGTAATGAAGGATACTGAAGCTTTCTTT	CVSSQVMKDTEAFF
TRBV11-3	NA	NA	TRBJ2-2	TGTGCCAGCATCTTAGGTGGTAACACCAGGGAGCTGTTTTTT	CASILGGNTRELFF
TRBV28	NA	TRBD2	TRBJ2-1	TGTGCCAGCAGTTTAACCCTTCTCGGATTCCCGACTAGCGGGAGTCTAAGCTCCTACAATGAGCAGTTCTTC	CASSLTLLGFPTSGSLSSYNEQFF
TRBV28	NA	NA	TRBJ2-3	TGTGCCAGCAGTTACAGGGAACTCGATACGCAGTATTTT	CASSYRELDTQYF
TRBV6-6	many	TRBD1	TRBJ2-3	TGTGCCAGCAGCCACCCCGGACAGGGGTTAGATACGCAGTATTTT	CASSHPGQGLDTQYF